A single TCR beta chain is shown here with its context. A junction boundary mismatches the germline segment, possibly from a read error. The CDR3 is made up of 16 amino acids. Germline CDR1 reads SGHRS; CDR2 reads YFSETQ. Each CDR3 protein is one row after TCRdb ran MiXCR on the reads. The sample holds roughly 230,000 distinct CDR3 sequences, under 30% seen once. This entry comes from a study of kidney transplant recipient with SARS-CoV-2 infection. The specimen was a blood sample, collected at baseline and on day 111 from a kidney transplant recipient. This sequence originates from a male patient aged 30 to 39 who had COVID-19 and was a kidney transplant recipient. Certain T cells may be donor cells from the graft. This chain connects TRBV5-1 to TRBJ2-3; TRBD2 agrees at 7 bases. The CDR3 coding sequence is TGCGCCAGCACCTTGGGGGGGAGACCTAGCACAGATACGCAGTATTTT. Translating gives CASTLGGRPSTDTQYF.